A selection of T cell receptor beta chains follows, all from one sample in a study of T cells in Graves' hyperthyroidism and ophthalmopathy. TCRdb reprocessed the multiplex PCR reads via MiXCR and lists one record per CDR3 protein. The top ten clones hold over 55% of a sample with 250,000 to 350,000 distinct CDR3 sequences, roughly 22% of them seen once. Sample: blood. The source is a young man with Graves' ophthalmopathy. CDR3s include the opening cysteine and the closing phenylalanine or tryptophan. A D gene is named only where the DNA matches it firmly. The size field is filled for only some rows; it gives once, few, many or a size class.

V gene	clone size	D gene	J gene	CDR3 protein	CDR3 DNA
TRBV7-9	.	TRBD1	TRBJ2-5	CASRLGTGSGRETQYF	TGTGCCAGCAGATTAGGGACAGGGTCGGGAAGGGAGACCCAGTACTTC
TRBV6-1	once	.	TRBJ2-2	CASSQALAGTGELFF	TGTGCCAGCAGTCAAGCACTAGCTGGCACCGGGGAGCTGTTTTTT
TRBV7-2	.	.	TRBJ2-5	CASSRVIEETQYF	TGTGCCAGCAGCCGCGTTATCGAAGAGACCCAGTACTTC
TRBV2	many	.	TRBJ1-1	CASSDPPFGGAKFDEAFF	TGTGCCAGCAGTGACCCGCCGTTTGGGGGGGCGAAGTTTGATGAAGCTTTCTTT
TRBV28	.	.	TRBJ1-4	CASKETSTEKLFF	TGTGCCAGCAAAGAGACATCCACCGAAAAACTGTTTTTT
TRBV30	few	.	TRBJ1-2	CASLGLATNYGYTF	TGTGCCTCCCTAGGTTTGGCAACTAACTATGGCTACACCTTC
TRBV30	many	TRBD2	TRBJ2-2	CAWRRLAGETGELFF	TGTGCCTGGAGGCGACTAGCGGGAGAAACCGGGGAGCTGTTTTTT
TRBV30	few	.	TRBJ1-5	CAWSFPDGGRTQPQHF	TGTGCCTGGAGTTTCCCTGATGGTGGCCGGACCCAGCCCCAGCATTTT
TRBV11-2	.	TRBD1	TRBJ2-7	CASSPAPGQGYEQYF	TGTGCCAGCAGCCCCGCCCCGGGACAGGGCTACGAGCAGTACTTC
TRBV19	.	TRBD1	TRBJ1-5	CASSDYQGARNQPQHF	TGTGCCAGTAGCGACTATCAGGGGGCTCGCAATCAGCCCCAGCATTTT
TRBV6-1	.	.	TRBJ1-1	CASSEWSRYAFF	TGTGCCAGCAGTGAATGGTCGCGGTATGCTTTCTTT
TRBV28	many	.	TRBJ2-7	CATTMGIRFYEQYF	TGTGCCACCACGATGGGTATACGCTTCTACGAGCAGTACTTC
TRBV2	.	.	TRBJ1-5	CASSVQGKPQHF	TGTGCCAGCAGCGTACAGGGAAAGCCCCAGCATTTT
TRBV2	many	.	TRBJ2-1	CASSAGVSNNEQFF	TGTGCCAGCAGTGCGGGGGTATCAAACAATGAGCAGTTCTTC
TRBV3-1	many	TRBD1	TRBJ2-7	CASSRYRGYEQYF	TGTGCCAGCAGCCGATACAGGGGTTACGAGCAGTACTTC
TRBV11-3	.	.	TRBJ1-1	CASSSSPLPITEAFF	TGTGCCAGCAGCTCAAGTCCCCTTCCGATCACTGAAGCTTTCTTT
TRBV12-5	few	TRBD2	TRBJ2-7	CASGLITRLAGSPYEQYF	TGTGCTAGTGGTTTGATTACCCGGCTAGCGGGGAGTCCCTACGAGCAGTACTTC
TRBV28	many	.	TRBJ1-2	CASSLLWGDYGYTF	TGTGCCAGCAGTTTACTGTGGGGGGACTATGGCTACACCTTC
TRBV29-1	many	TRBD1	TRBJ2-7	CSVGQGGLYEQYF	TGCAGCGTGGGACAGGGCGGTTTGTACGAGCAGTACTTC
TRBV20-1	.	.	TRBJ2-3	CSARDIIADTQYF	TGCAGTGCTCGGGACATAATAGCAGATACGCAGTATTTT
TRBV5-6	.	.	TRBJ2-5	CASSFTGGQETQYF	TGTGCCAGCAGCTTCACCGGGGGACAAGAGACCCAGTACTTC
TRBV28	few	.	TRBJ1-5	CASSRNTGTNNQPQHF	TGTGCCAGCAGTAGAAACACCGGGACAAACAATCAGCCCCAGCATTTT
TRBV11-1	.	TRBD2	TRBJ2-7	CASSLFTSGFRYEQYF	TGTGCCAGCAGCTTGTTTACTAGCGGGTTCCGCTACGAGCAGTACTTC
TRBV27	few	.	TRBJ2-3	CASSLLPPDTQYF	TGTGCCAGCAGTTTACTCCCCCCAGATACGCAGTATTTT
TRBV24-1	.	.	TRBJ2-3	CATSDSPLDTQYF	TGTGCCACCAGTGACTCCCCGCTAGATACGCAGTATTTT
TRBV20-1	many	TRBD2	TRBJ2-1	CSASPLTSGSEYEQFF	TGCAGTGCTAGCCCCTTGACTAGCGGGAGTGAGTATGAGCAGTTCTTC